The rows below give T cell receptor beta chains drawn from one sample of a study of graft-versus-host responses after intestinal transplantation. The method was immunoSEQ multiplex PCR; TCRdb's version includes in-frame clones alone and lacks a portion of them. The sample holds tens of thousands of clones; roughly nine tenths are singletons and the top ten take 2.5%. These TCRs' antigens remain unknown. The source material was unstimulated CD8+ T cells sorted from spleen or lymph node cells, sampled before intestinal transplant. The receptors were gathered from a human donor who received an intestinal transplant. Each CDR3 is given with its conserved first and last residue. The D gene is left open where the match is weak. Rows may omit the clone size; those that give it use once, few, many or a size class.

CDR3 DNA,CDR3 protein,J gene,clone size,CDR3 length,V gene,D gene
TGTGCCAGCAGTTTACGTATTTTGGACAGGGTTGATGACAGCAATCAGCCCCAGCATTTT,CASSLRILDRVDDSNQPQHF,TRBJ1-5,NA,20,TRBV28,TRBD1
TGTGCCAGCTCACCCACAGGCGGGGGCGGAGAAAAACTGTTTTTT,CASSPTGGGGEKLFF,TRBJ1-4,NA,15,TRBV18,NA
TGTGCCAGCAGTGAAGAAGAGTCTGGGGGCCAGCCCCAGCATTTT,CASSEEESGGQPQHF,TRBJ1-5,NA,15,TRBV6-1,NA
TGTGCCAGCAGTTTCGCAGGGGACTACGAGCAGTACTTC,CASSFAGDYEQYF,TRBJ2-7,NA,13,TRBV28,NA
TGTGCCAGCAGCCCGCGACAGAAAAAGGGGGGGTTGGTTGATTCACCCCTCCACTTT,CASSPRQKKGGLVDSPLHF,TRBJ1-6,NA,19,TRBV7-3,NA
TGTGCCAGCAGCTACGGAGCGTTCAGCTCCTACAATGAGCAGTTCTTC,CASSYGAFSSYNEQFF,TRBJ2-1,NA,16,TRBV5-4,NA
TGTGCCAGCAGTGATGGGCACAGCTCCTACGAGCAGTACTTC,CASSDGHSSYEQYF,TRBJ2-7,NA,14,TRBV2,NA
TGTGCCAGCAGCAAGGACAGGGGACTCTCCTACGAGCAGTACTTC,CASSKDRGLSYEQYF,TRBJ2-7,NA,15,TRBV28,TRBD1
TGCGCCAGCAGCTTGACAGGATCGAACACCGGGGAGCTGTTTTTT,CASSLTGSNTGELFF,TRBJ2-2,NA,15,TRBV5-1,NA
TGTGCCAGCAGCGTAGGGGACAGAGTCCAAGAGACCCAGTACTTC,CASSVGDRVQETQYF,TRBJ2-5,few,15,TRBV9,TRBD1
TGTGCCAGCAGTGAAGAGGAAGCGAGGGAGTCTTACAATGAGCAGTTCTTC,CASSEEEARESYNEQFF,TRBJ2-1,NA,17,TRBV6-1,NA
TGTGCCAGCAGTTTTTCAGGGGGAACCTACAATGAGCAGTTCTTC,CASSFSGGTYNEQFF,TRBJ2-1,NA,15,TRBV27,TRBD1
TGTGCCAGCAGCTCACACCACAGGGGGCGCTCGTCCGAGCAGTACTTC,CASSSHHRGRSSEQYF,TRBJ2-7,NA,16,TRBV28,TRBD1
TGTGCCAGCAGTGAAGTTATTAGCTCCTACGAGCAGTACTTC,CASSEVISSYEQYF,TRBJ2-7,NA,14,TRBV2,NA
TGTGCCAGCAGCTTAATGAGGGCCACTGAAGCTTTCTTT,CASSLMRATEAFF,TRBJ1-1,NA,13,TRBV7-2,NA
TGCAGCGTTGGCGACAGCAGTAACACTGAAGCTTTCTTT,CSVGDSSNTEAFF,TRBJ1-1,once,13,TRBV29-1,NA
TGTGCCAGCAGCTTAGTACGTAGCCTCACAGATACGCAGTATTTT,CASSLVRSLTDTQYF,TRBJ2-3,NA,15,TRBV7-9,NA
TGTGCCAGCACTACCACAGGGGGCGCGTCCTATGGCTACACCTTC,CASTTTGGASYGYTF,TRBJ1-2,many,15,TRBV6-1,TRBD1
TGCGCCAGCAGCCAAGCCACCTGGGGCTTTGGAACGGGGCTGTTTTTT,CASSQATWGFGTGLFF,TRBJ2-2,NA,16,TRBV4-1,NA
TGTGCCAGCAGTCTAGCCCAAACAGGGGCCAATCAGCCCCAGCATTTT,CASSLAQTGANQPQHF,TRBJ1-5,NA,16,TRBV28,TRBD1
TGTGCCACCAGCAGAGGCCCACCAGACACAGATACGCAGTATTTT,CATSRGPPDTDTQYF,TRBJ2-3,NA,15,TRBV15,NA
TGTGCCTGGAGACAGGTTTACAATGAGCAGTTCTTC,CAWRQVYNEQFF,TRBJ2-1,NA,12,TRBV30,NA
TGCGCCAGCAGCCAAGTTGGACAGGGTTGGGATACGCAGTATTTT,CASSQVGQGWDTQYF,TRBJ2-3,NA,15,TRBV4-1,TRBD1
TGCGCCAGCAGCCCTCGACTAGCGGGTTGGGTCGCAGATACGCAGTATTTT,CASSPRLAGWVADTQYF,TRBJ2-3,NA,17,TRBV5-1,TRBD2
TGCGCCAGCAGCCCTACCGGACTAACTAATGAGCAGTTCTTC,CASSPTGLTNEQFF,TRBJ2-1,NA,14,TRBV5-1,NA
TGTGCCATCAGTGGGAATAAGGAAACCGGGATCCACACAGATACGCAGTATTTT,CAISGNKETGIHTDTQYF,TRBJ2-3,NA,18,TRBV10-3,NA
TGCGCCAGCAGTGGGGGACAGGGGTTGAACACTGAAGCTTTCTTT,CASSGGQGLNTEAFF,TRBJ1-1,NA,15,TRBV10-2,TRBD1
TGTGCCTGGACTTCGAGACTATCCTACGAGCAGTACTTC,CAWTSRLSYEQYF,TRBJ2-7,NA,13,TRBV30,NA
TGTGCCAGCAGTGAAGGCGGGGGGACCCAAGAGACCCAGTACTTC,CASSEGGGTQETQYF,TRBJ2-5,NA,15,TRBV6-1,TRBD2